The 20 T cell receptor beta chains reported below all come from one sample, sequenced in a study of T cells in Graves' hyperthyroidism and ophthalmopathy. RNA transcripts served as the template for amplifying TCR beta CDR3 regions. The HTBI primer set drove a first-round RT-PCR of the TCR CDR3. TCRdb re-called the multiplex PCR reads through MiXCR, storing one row per CDR3 protein. The data hold about 380,000 distinct CDR3 sequences, with roughly 13% observed a single time. What was sequenced was blood. The receptor set was obtained from a woman aged 60-75 years with Graves' hyperthyroidism.

In its sample, this clonotype was seen many times. The gene calls are TRBV20-1 and TRBJ2-5; 9 nucleotides align to TRBD2. V was clipped by 2 bases and J by 3 bases; unmatched bases: 7. The germline gives CDR1 DFQATT, CDR2 SNEGSKA (reference sequence). The CDR3 has 15 amino acids. CDR3 nucleotides: TGCAGTGCTAGACGTTCCCGACTAGCGGAAGAGACCCAGTACTTC. Its translation is CSARRSRLAEETQYF.

The table lists this clonotype with many counts. This chain connects TRBV7-9 to TRBJ2-1, with 13 bases identical to TRBD2. The CDR3 is made up of 15 amino acids. The J segment lost 7 bases and the V segment lost 5 bases, leaving 5 bases of the junction unmatched. Germline lookup yields CDR1 SEHNR and CDR2 FQNEAQ (reference sequence). CDR3 in amino acids: CASSRTSGSWNEQFF. CDR3 sequence (DNA): TGTGCCAGCAGCCGGACTAGCGGGAGTTGGAATGAGCAGTTCTTC.

This clonotype was detected a few times. V is TRBV6-1 and J is TRBJ1-1; 8 nucleotides match TRBD1. CDR3 length: 15 residues. Germline values: CDR1 MNHNS, CDR2 SASEGT. Trimming took 4 bases from V and 2 from J; bases not matched to a gene: 6. The CDR3 sequence is CASSVNGQGNTEAFF. The DNA for the CDR3 is TGTGCCAGCAGTGTGAACGGACAGGGCAACACTGAAGCTTTCTTT.

This clonotype showed up many times. This chain uses TRBV12-3 or TRBV12-4 with TRBJ2-1, with 11 bases fitting TRBD2. J gave up 9 bases and V 3 bases, and 4 bases lay outside the gene matches. This CDR3 comprises 14 residues. CDR3 bases: TGTGCCAGCAGTTTGACTAGCGGGAAGGTTGAGCAGTTCTTC. Protein: CASSLTSGKVEQFF.

This clonotype was recorded at least ten times. This rearrangement joins TRBV28 to TRBJ1-2, with D tentatively TRBD1 (5 bases). Germline-derived CDR1 and CDR2 are MDHEN and SYDVKM. This CDR3 is built from 13 residues. V lost 10 bases and J 2 bases, leaving 14 bases between the germline ends. For the CDR3, the DNA is TGTGCCACCCAAAGGGAGGGGAACTATGGCTACACCTTC. This gives the protein CATQREGNYGYTF.

On this clonotype itself: Since a much larger clone is just one base distant, this may be a read error. The genes are TRBV3-1 and TRBJ2-1; 8 nucleotides align to TRBD2. The J call may be in error: the DNA end matches TRBJ2-7 better. The CDR3 length is 17 residues. Germline loops: CDR1 LGHDT, CDR2 YNNKEL (reference sequence). In nucleotides, the CDR3 is TGTGCCAGCAGCCAAGATCGGTCACTAGCGGTCTACAATGAGCAGTACTTC. This translates into CASSQDRSLAVYNEQYF.

This clonotype was found many times. The rearrangement uses TRBV5-1 and TRBJ1-5; D unresolved. CDR1 SGHRS and CDR2 YFSETQ come from the germline V gene. Trimming took 4 bases from V and 1 from J, leaving 12 bases between them. This CDR3 has 15 amino acids. Here the CDR3 reads CASSLDGMSNQPQHF. The CDR3 nucleotides are TGCGCCAGCAGCCTGGATGGGATGAGCAATCAGCCCCAGCATTTT.

This sequence joins TRBV27 and TRBJ2-1, with D perhaps assigned TRBD1 or TRBD2 (6 bases each). CDR3 length: 16 amino acids. From germline, CDR1 is MNHEY and CDR2 SMNVEV (reference sequence). The germline V and J ends were trimmed by 5 bases and 1 base, with 15 bases remaining between them. The CDR3 is CASSGMGGSSYNEQFF. The CDR3 DNA sequence: TGTGCCAGCAGTGGGATGGGGGGCAGTTCCTACAATGAGCAGTTCTTC.

The chain joins TRBV5-5 to TRBJ1-6; D might be TRBD1 (5 bases). The germline gives CDR1 SGHKS, CDR2 YYEKEE (reference sequence). The CDR3 runs to 14 residues. V lost 1 base and J 8 bases, leaving 10 bases between the germline ends. CDR3 sequence: CASSLRTRDSPLHF. The CDR3 DNA is TGTGCCAGCAGCTTGAGGACCAGGGATTCACCCCTCCACTTT.

A few counts support this clonotype. The chain combines TRBV20-1 with TRBJ2-3; TRBD2 aligns across 12 bases. The CDR3 has 15 amino acids. Trimming cost V 6 bases and J 5 bases; bases outside gene matches: 9. CDR1 and CDR2 (germline): DFQATT, SNEGSKA (reference sequence). In DNA, the CDR3 is TGCAGTGCCCCTCCGACTAGCGGGAGCGGAGATACGCAGTATTTT. It translates to CSAPPTSGSGDTQYF.

The V and J genes are TRBV20-1 and TRBJ1-2, with TRBD1 as a possible D gene (5 bases). The CDR3 loop spans 13 amino acids. Germline CDR1 reads DFQATT; CDR2 reads SNEGSKA (reference sequence). V was trimmed by 5 bases and J by 3 bases, leaving 13 bases between them. The DNA of the CDR3 is TGCAGTGCTCGTCGGGGGGGGGACTATGGCTACACCTTC. Residues: CSARRGGDYGYTF.

V usage is TRBV14 and J usage is TRBJ2-1; 9 nucleotides align to TRBD2. CDR3 length: 17 residues. The trim removed 0 bases at V and 4 bases at J, leaving 7 bases unmatched. CDR1 and CDR2 (germline): SGHDN, FVKESK. CDR3 protein: CASSQDLVAGAYNEQFF. In DNA form, the CDR3 reads TGTGCCAGCAGCCAAGACTTGGTAGCGGGAGCTTACAATGAGCAGTTCTTC. The whole variable domain, remainder taken from reference TRBV14 and TRBJ2-1, is EAGVTQFPSHSVIEKGQTVTLRCDPISGHDNLYWYRRVMGKEIKFLLHFVKESKQDESGMPNNRFLAERTGGTYSTLKVQPAELEDSGVYFCASSQDLVAGAYNEQFFGPGTRLTVL.

Many counts were recorded for this clonotype. This chain connects TRBV20-1 to TRBJ2-7; D not certain. This CDR3 contains 12 residues. The germline V gene encodes CDR1 DFQATT and CDR2 SNEGSKA (reference sequence). The V gene lost 3 bases and the J gene lost 3 bases, with 9 bases spanning the gap. The DNA for the CDR3 is TGCAGTGCTAGGCGGTTACTCTACGAGCAGTACTTC. Its translation: CSARRLLYEQYF.

There are many counts of this clonotype. The chain carries TRBV2 and TRBJ1-6; D not resolved. Trimming removed 6 bases at V and 8 bases at J, with 17 bases between. This CDR3 region has 15 residues. Germline loops: CDR1 SNHLY, CDR2 FYNNEI. The CDR3: CASSLNLVADSPLHF. In DNA form, the CDR3 reads TGTGCCAGCAGCCTAAACCTTGTAGCTGATTCACCCCTCCACTTT. The full variable domain, completed using reference TRBV2 and TRBJ1-6, is EPEVTQTPSHQVTQMGQEVILRCVPISNHLYFYWYRQILGQKVEFLVSFYNNEISEKSEIFDDQFSVERPDGSNFTLKIRSTKLEDSAMYFCASSLNLVADSPLHFGNGTRLTVT.

The chain joins TRBV20-1 to TRBJ2-7, with TRBD1 matching over 7 bases. V lost 5 bases, J lost 3 bases, and 1 base stayed unmatched. Germline V CDR1 and CDR2: DFQATT, SNEGSKA (reference sequence). The CDR3 covers 11 residues. The CDR3 DNA reads as TGCAGTGCTGGGACAGACTACGAGCAGTACTTC. Translated: CSAGTDYEQYF.

This clonotype was detected ten times or more. The rearrangement links TRBV28 to TRBJ2-7; D may be TRBD1 (9 bases). Trimming left V 5 bases short and J 0 bases short, with 26 bases between. Looked up from germline, CDR1 is MDHEN and CDR2 is SYDVKM. This CDR3 contains 19 residues. CDR3 in DNA: TGTGCCAGCAGTGCTCCGGGACAGGGTTGGCGGGAGGTCTCCTACGAGCAGTACTTC. Protein sequence: CASSAPGQGWREVSYEQYF.

This clonotype was seen ten or more times. V usage is TRBV12-3 or TRBV12-4 and J usage is TRBJ2-4; tentatively, D is TRBD1 or TRBD2 (5 bases each). V shed 3 bases and J shed 6 bases, with 12 bases lying between them. The CDR3 is 14 residues long. The CDR3, as DNA: TGTGCCAGCAGTTTGGGACCGAGTTCAAACATTCAGTACTTC. This encodes CASSLGPSSNIQYF.

This clonotype was seen a few times. V usage is TRBV24-1 and J usage is TRBJ1-5; D unresolved. V dropped 1 base and J dropped 7 bases, with 13 bases sitting between them. The CDR3 runs 15 residues. Germline CDR1 reads KGHDR; CDR2 reads SFDVKD. CDR3 DNA sequence: TGTGCCACCAGTGATTTAAGGGAATTTGGCCAGCCCCAGCATTTT. This sequence encodes CATSDLREFGQPQHF.

This clonotype has only a few counts. V gene TRBV25-1 combines with J gene TRBJ2-7; 11 bases agree with TRBD2. Germline values: CDR1 MGHDK, CDR2 SYGVNS. The V gene end was trimmed by 6 bases and the J gene end by 4 bases; junction bases not matched to a gene: 8. CDR3 length equals 15 residues. The CDR3 is CASSPFTSGSYEQYF. The CDR3 DNA follows: TGTGCCAGCAGCCCGTTTACTAGCGGGAGTTACGAGCAGTACTTC.

This clonotype occurred a few times. A read error is possible here, since a much larger clone lies one base away. CDR3 nucleotide sequence: TGTGCGGCGGGGCCCATGAACACTGAAGCTTTCTTT. Protein product: CAAGPMNTEAFF. This sequence joins TRBV28 and TRBJ1-1; tentatively, D is TRBD1 (5 bases). CDR1 MDHEN and CDR2 SYDVKM come from the germline V gene. The CDR3 runs to 12 residues. Full variable domain (rest looked up from reference TRBV28 and TRBJ1-1): DVKVTQSSRYLVKRTGEKVFLECVQDMDHENMFWYRQDPGLGLRLIYFSYDVKMKEKGDIPEGYSVSREKKERFSLILESASTNQTSMYLCAAGPMNTEAFFGQGTRLTVV.